Shown below are 2 T cell receptor beta chains from a single sample sequenced in a study of blood T cell repertoires in COVID-19 (dated by TCRdb to the early 2020s). Library method: the immunoSEQ multiplex PCR assay. TCRdb's version of the immuneACCESS table is confined to in-frame rearrangements and falls short of the full clone set. An unresolved V gene accounts for under half of the shortfall where checked; the remainder is of unknown origin. The table for this sample lists more than 40,000 clones; 90% of them were counted only once. The ten largest account for 5.1% of the sample. The sequencing input was peripheral blood. These receptor sequences come from a man aged 70-80 years with acute or convalescent COVID-19.

This CDR3 reads CASSMTARGDSPLHF. The CDR3 DNA is TGTGCCAGCAGCATGACTGCCCGCGGGGATTCACCCCTCCACTTT. V and J are TRBV5-5 and TRBJ1-6; D is unresolved. CDR1 and CDR2 from the germline V gene are SGHKS and YYEKEE (reference sequence). The V end lost 4 bases, the J end lost 8 bases, and 16 bases lay between the germline ends. This CDR3 contains 15 residues.

The chain has TRBV7-9 and TRBJ1-1; the match to TRBD1 covers 10 bases. V lost 1 base to trimming and J lost 3 bases; unmatched junction nucleotides: 8. The germline CDR1 and CDR2 sequences are SEHNR and FQNEAQ (reference sequence). This CDR3 region has 17 residues. The DNA for the CDR3 is TGTGCCAGCAGCTTAGTATCGACAGGGGGCTTCTACACTGAAGCTTTCTTT. Its translation: CASSLVSTGGFYTEAFF.